A selection of T cell receptor beta chains follows, all from one sample in a study of blood T cells in healthy people across ages. MiXCR, run by TCRdb on the 5' RACE reads, gives a single entry per CDR3 protein. The sample lists 1.5 million to 2 million distinct CDR3 sequences; around 48% were seen once. The material sequenced was blood. The receptors were gathered from a woman between 40 and 55 years old in good health. The CDR3 runs from the conserved cysteine through the conserved F or W. The D gene is left open where the match is weak. Rows give clone size only sometimes, using once, few, many, or a class for an expanded clone.

D	J	V	size	DNA	CDR3
.	TRBJ2-7	TRBV7-2	.	TGTGCCAGCAGCGTCGGTGGGCTGGCGGCCCAGTACTTC	CASSVGGLAAQYF
TRBD1	TRBJ2-7	TRBV12-3/TRBV12-4	few	TGTGCCAGCAGTCCTTTACCGACAGGGAAGTACGAGCAGTACTTC	CASSPLPTGKYEQYF
.	TRBJ1-2	TRBV6-6	.	TGTGCCAGCACCACGAGGGGAAACTATGGCTACACCTTC	CASTTRGNYGYTF
.	TRBJ2-4	TRBV12-3/TRBV12-4	.	TGTGCCAGCAGTTTGATCGGGGTGGGGGGCATTCAGTACTTC	CASSLIGVGGIQYF
.	TRBJ2-7	TRBV21-1	once	TGTGCCAGCGGGGGACGGTCCCTCTACGAGCAGTACTTC	CASGGRSLYEQYF
TRBD1	TRBJ1-2	TRBV7-9	once	TGTGCCAGCAGCGTAAACCTGGGACAGAACTATGGCTACACCTTC	CASSVNLGQNYGYTF
TRBD1	TRBJ2-5	TRBV5-6	few	TGTGCCAGCAGCTTCCAGGGGGCGCCGGAGACCCAGTACTTC	CASSFQGAPETQYF
.	TRBJ2-1	TRBV4-3	.	TGCGCCAGCAGCCAAGATGGGGGCACTCATTACAATGAGCAGTTCTTC	CASSQDGGTHYNEQFF
.	TRBJ2-7	TRBV18	few	TGTGCCAGCTCACCACCAGACAGAGCGACCTACGAGCAGTACTTC	CASSPPDRATYEQYF
TRBD1	TRBJ2-5	TRBV6-2/TRBV6-3	once	TGTGCCAGCAGTTCGCAGGGACAGCGAGAGACCCAGTACTTC	CASSSQGQRETQYF
.	TRBJ1-1	TRBV25-1	.	TGTGCCAGCAGTGAATTGTCAGGGTTTGGCACTGAAGCTTTCTTT	CASSELSGFGTEAFF
.	TRBJ2-5	TRBV12-3/TRBV12-4	.	TGTGCCAGCAGTCTCAGACGGATCCAAGAGACCCAGTACTTC	CASSLRRIQETQYF
.	TRBJ1-6	TRBV6-5	.	TGTGCCAGCAGTTACGCGGGTTATAATTCACCCCTCCACTTT	CASSYAGYNSPLHF
TRBD1	TRBJ1-2	TRBV28	few	TGTGCCAGCAAGACAGGGGTGAACTATGGCTACACCTTC	CASKTGVNYGYTF
.	TRBJ2-4	TRBV20-1	few	TGCAGTGCTAGGGAGGCAGCCAAGCCGCAAAACATTCAGTACTTC	CSAREAAKPQNIQYF
TRBD1	TRBJ1-5	TRBV7-2	.	TGTGCCAGCAGCTTAGCCGGACAGGTGCGTCAGCCCCAGCATTTT	CASSLAGQVRQPQHF
.	TRBJ1-1	TRBV29-1	.	TGCAGCGTTGGATCGGGGAGAGGGAGGAACACTGAAGCTTTCTTT	CSVGSGRGRNTEAFF
TRBD1	TRBJ1-4	TRBV28	.	TGTGCCAGCAGGTCCCTTCTGGGACAGGAGAATGAAAAACTGTTTTTT	CASRSLLGQENEKLFF
TRBD2	TRBJ2-3	TRBV5-1	.	TGCGCCAGCACCTGGGGGGGACGCACAGATACGCAGTATTTT	CASTWGGRTDTQYF
.	TRBJ1-2	TRBV29-1	few	TGCAGCGTTACCTCAAGAAACTATGGCTACACCTTC	CSVTSRNYGYTF
TRBD1	TRBJ2-5	TRBV7-2	few	TGTGCCAGCAGCACCCCCGACAGGGCGGAGACCCAGTACTTC	CASSTPDRAETQYF
.	TRBJ2-1	TRBV13	few	TGTGCCACCACCGAGGCGGGGTCCTACAATGAGCAGTTCTTC	CATTEAGSYNEQFF
TRBD2	TRBJ2-1	TRBV18	.	TGTGCCAGCTCACCACCATTTCTAGCGGGGGCGACGTATAGCAATGAGCAGTTCTTC	CASSPPFLAGATYSNEQFF
.	TRBJ2-1	TRBV15	.	TGTGCCACCAGCAGGACCGAAGGACTCACCTCCTACAATGAGCAGTTCTTC	CATSRTEGLTSYNEQFF
TRBD2	TRBJ2-1	TRBV11-1	few	TGTGCCAGCAGCTTAGACCTACTAGCGGGGGGGCCAGGGAATGAGCAGTTCTTC	CASSLDLLAGGPGNEQFF
TRBD1	TRBJ1-6	TRBV27	many	TGTGCCAGCAGTAACTGGGACAGGGTGGTACATTCACCCCTCCACTTT	CASSNWDRVVHSPLHF
.	TRBJ1-2	TRBV7-2	.	TGTGCCAGCAGCTTAAGCCTGTGGAGGGGGGCATTTAGGGGCTACACCTTC	CASSLSLWRGAFRGYTF
TRBD1	TRBJ2-7	TRBV4-3	few	TGCGCCAGCAGCCAAGATCGGGCAGGGGGCTACGAGCAGTACTTC	CASSQDRAGGYEQYF
.	TRBJ1-6	TRBV7-9	.	TGTGCCAGCAGCTCCGGGATGGGAAATTCACCCCTCCACTTT	CASSSGMGNSPLHF
TRBD2	TRBJ2-3	TRBV29-1	.	TGCAGCGTTGTAGGGACTATCACAGATACGCAGTATTTT	CSVVGTITDTQYF
.	TRBJ2-3	TRBV24-1	.	TGTGCCACCAGTGATTTAGAGGTCTCGGGGGCCAACACAGATACGCAGTATTTT	CATSDLEVSGANTDTQYF
.	TRBJ2-5	TRBV27	.	TGTGCCAGCAGTTCGGCGGTTTCCACCCTACACCAAGAGACCCAGTACTTC	CASSSAVSTLHQETQYF
TRBD2	TRBJ2-2	TRBV6-1	.	TGTGCCAGCAGTGCGGTCCGGCTAGCGGGGGGTACGAACACCGGGGAGCTGTTTTTT	CASSAVRLAGGTNTGELFF
.	TRBJ2-1	TRBV10-3	.	TGTGCCATCGCCCCCCAGGAAGAGGGGGGGCTTGGTGAGCAGTTCTTC	CAIAPQEEGGLGEQFF
.	TRBJ1-6	TRBV9	.	TGTGCCAGCAGCGTAGTGGACTCCTATAATTCACCCCTCCACTTT	CASSVVDSYNSPLHF
.	TRBJ2-7	TRBV11-2	.	TGTGCCAGCAGCTTAAGGGGGGGGATGGCCTACAATGAGCAGTACTTC	CASSLRGGMAYNEQYF
.	TRBJ2-7	TRBV28	.	TGTGCCACCACCAGGGGCGGCACCTACGAGCAGTACTTC	CATTRGGTYEQYF
.	TRBJ2-1	TRBV12-3/TRBV12-4	.	TGTGCCAGCAGTCTAGGGGAGGCGGGTCCTCGGTTCTTC	CASSLGEAGPRFF
TRBD1	TRBJ2-1	TRBV7-9	few	TGTGCCACCCCACCGCCTCGTCTCAGGGGGCAATCCTACAATGAGCAGTTCTTC	CATPPPRLRGQSYNEQFF